In this sample, the clone carrying this T cell receptor (beta chain) turned up a few times. No antigen is known for it. It was with 60 Vbeta and 13 Jbeta primers that the PCR ran. Generated by immunoSEQ multiplex PCR, the TCRdb table keeps only in-frame clones and is missing some. The sample carries some 150,000 clones, 77% recorded once. This CDR3 region has 16 residues. Germline lookup yields CDR1 SGHDT and CDR2 YYEEEE. Between the trimmed V and J ends, which lost 4 bases and 2 bases, there was a span of 16 bases. The sample comes from a study of cytomegalovirus exposure and HLA in healthy donors. Overall study findings and caveats: CMV serostatus alone was available as immune exposure information. Certain sequence variants were highly shared and formed a cluster, and this cluster was likely a sequencing artifact.

The chain uses TRBV5-6 and TRBJ1-5; D perhaps matches TRBD1 (5 bases). This receptor was identified in a female donor in good health and CMV-seronegative. Sequences were obtained from PBMCs. CDR3 in DNA: TGTGCCAGCAGCCGACGTGGGGCAAAAGGCAATCAGCCCCAGCATTTT. Protein: CASSRRGAKGNQPQHF.